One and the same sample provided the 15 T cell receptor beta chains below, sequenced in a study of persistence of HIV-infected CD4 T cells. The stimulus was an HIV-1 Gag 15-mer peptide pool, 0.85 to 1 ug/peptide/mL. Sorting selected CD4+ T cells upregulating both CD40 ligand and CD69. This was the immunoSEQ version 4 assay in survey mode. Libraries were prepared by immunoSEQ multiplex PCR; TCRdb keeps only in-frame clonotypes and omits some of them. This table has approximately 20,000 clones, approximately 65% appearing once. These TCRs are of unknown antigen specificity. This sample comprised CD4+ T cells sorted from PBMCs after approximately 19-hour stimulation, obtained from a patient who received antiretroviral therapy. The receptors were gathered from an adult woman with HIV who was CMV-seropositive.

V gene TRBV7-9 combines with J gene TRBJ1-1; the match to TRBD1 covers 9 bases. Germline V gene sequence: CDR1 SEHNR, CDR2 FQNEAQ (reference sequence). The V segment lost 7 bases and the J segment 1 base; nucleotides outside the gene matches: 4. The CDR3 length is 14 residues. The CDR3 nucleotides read TGTGCCAGCATCCTGACAGGGGGGAACACTGAAGCTTTCTTT. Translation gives CASILTGGNTEAFF.

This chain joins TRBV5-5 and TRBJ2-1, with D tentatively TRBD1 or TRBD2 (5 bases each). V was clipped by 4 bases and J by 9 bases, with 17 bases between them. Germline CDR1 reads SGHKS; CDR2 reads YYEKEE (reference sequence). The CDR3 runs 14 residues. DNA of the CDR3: TGTGCCAGCAGCCCCAAAACCTTTGGGGGTGAGCAGTTCTTC. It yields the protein CASSPKTFGGEQFF.

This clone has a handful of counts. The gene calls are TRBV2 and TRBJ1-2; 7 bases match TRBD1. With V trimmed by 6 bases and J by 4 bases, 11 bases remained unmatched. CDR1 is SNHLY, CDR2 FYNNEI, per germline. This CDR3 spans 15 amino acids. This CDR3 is CASRPPGQRTYGYTF. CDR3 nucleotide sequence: TGTGCCAGCAGACCTCCGGGACAGCGGACCTATGGCTACACCTTC. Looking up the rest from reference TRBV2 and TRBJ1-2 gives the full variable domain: EPEVTQTPSHQVTQMGQEVILRCVPISNHLYFYWYRQILGQKVEFLVSFYNNEISEKSEIFDDQFSVERPDGSNFTLKIRSTKLEDSAMYFCASRPPGQRTYGYTFGSGTRLTVV.

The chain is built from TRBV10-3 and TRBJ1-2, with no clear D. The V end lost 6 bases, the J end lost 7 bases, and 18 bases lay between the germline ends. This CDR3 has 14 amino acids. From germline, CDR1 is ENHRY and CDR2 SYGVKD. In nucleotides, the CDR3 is TGTGCCATCAGGGACGAAAATGCGAGGTTTGGCTACACCTTC. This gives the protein CAIRDENARFGYTF.

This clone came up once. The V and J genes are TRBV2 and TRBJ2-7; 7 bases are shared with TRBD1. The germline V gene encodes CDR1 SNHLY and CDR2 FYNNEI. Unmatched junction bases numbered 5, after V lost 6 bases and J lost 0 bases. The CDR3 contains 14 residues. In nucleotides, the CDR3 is TGTGCCAGCAGGGAACAGGGGAGCTCCTACGAGCAGTACGTC. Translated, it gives CASREQGSSYEQYV.

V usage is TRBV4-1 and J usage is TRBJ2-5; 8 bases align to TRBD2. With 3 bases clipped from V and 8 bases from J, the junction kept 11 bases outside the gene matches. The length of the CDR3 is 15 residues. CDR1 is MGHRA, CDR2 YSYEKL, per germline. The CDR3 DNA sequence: TGCGCCAGCAGCCACTCTAGCGGGCCCAGGGACACCCAGTACTTC. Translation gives CASSHSSGPRDTQYF.

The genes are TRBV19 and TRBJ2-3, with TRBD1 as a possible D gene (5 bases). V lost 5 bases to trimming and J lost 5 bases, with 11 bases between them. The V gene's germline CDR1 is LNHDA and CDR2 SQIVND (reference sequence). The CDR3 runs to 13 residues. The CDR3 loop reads CASSVSRGDTQYF. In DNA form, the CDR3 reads TGTGCCAGTAGTGTTAGTAGGGGAGATACGCAGTATTTT.

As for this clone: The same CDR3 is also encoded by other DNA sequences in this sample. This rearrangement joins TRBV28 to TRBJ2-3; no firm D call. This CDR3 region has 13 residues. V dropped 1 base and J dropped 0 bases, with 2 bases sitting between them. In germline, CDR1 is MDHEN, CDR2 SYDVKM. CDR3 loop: CASSLSSTDTQYF. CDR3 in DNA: TGTGCCAGCAGTTTATCAAGCACAGATACGCAGTATTTT. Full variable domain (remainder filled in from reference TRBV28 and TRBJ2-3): DVKVTQSSRYLVKRTGEKVFLECVQDMDHENMFWYRQDPGLGLRLIYFSYDVKMKEKGDIPEGYSVSREKKERFSLILESASTNQTSMYLCASSLSSTDTQYFGPGTRLTVL.

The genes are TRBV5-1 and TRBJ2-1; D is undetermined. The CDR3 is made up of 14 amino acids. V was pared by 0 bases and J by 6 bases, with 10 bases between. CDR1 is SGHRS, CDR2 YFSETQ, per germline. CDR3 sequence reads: CASSLEGRSNEQFF. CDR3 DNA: TGCGCCAGCAGCTTGGAGGGCCGATCCAATGAGCAGTTCTTC.

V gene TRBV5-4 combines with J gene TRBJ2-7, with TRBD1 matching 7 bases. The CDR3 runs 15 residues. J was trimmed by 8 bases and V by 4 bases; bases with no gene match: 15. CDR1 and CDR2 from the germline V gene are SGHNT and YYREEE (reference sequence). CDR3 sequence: CASSPSQDRSFKQYF. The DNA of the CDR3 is TGTGCCAGCAGCCCCTCTCAGGACAGGTCCTTCAAGCAGTACTTC. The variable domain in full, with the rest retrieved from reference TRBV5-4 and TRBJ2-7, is ETGVTQSPTHLIKTRGQQVTLRCSSQSGHNTVSWYQQALGQGPQFIFQYYREEENGRGNFPPRFSGLQFPNYSSELNVNALELDDSALYLCASSPSQDRSFKQYFGPGTRLTVT.

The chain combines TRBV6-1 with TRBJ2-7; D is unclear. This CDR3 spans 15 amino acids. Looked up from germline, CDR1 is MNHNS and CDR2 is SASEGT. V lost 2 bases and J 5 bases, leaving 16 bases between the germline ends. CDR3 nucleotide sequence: TGTGCCAGCAGTGAAATCCTACAGTACCCCAACGAGCAGTACTTC. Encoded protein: CASSEILQYPNEQYF.

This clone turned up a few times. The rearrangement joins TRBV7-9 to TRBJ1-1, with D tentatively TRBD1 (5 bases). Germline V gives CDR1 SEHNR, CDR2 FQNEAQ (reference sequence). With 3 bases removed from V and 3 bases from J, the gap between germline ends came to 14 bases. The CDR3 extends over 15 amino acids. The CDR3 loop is CASSLQGTSDTEAFF. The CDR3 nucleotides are TGTGCCAGCAGCTTGCAGGGCACTTCCGACACTGAAGCTTTCTTT.

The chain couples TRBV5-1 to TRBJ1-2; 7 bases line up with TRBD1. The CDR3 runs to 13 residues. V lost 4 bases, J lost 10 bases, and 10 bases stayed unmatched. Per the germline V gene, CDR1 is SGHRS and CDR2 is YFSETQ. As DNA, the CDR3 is TGCGCCAGCAGCGACACAGGGGCCGCGGTCTACACCTTC. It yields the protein CASSDTGAAVYTF.

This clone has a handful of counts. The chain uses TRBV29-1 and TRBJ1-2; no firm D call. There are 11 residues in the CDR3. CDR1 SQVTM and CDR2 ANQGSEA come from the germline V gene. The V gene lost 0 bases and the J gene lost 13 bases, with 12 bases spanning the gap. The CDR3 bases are TGCAGCGTTGAAGATACCGCTCGGGCCACCTTC. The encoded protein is CSVEDTARATF.

CDR3: CASSLWGGSYEQYF. The CDR3 nucleotides are TGTGCCAGCAGCTTGTGGGGGGGTTCCTACGAGCAGTACTTC. The chain combines TRBV5-6 with TRBJ2-7, with 7 nucleotides matching TRBD2. Germline lookup yields CDR1 SGHDT and CDR2 YYEEEE. J lost 1 base, V lost 1 base, and 2 bases had no gene match. This CDR3 is 14 amino acids long.